The 25 T cell receptor beta chains given below trace back to one sample, sequenced in a study of cytomegalovirus exposure and HLA in healthy donors. This PCR relied on a set of 60 Vbeta primers and 13 Jbeta primers. Libraries were prepared by immunoSEQ multiplex PCR; TCRdb keeps only in-frame clonotypes and omits some of them. The sample carries roughly 150,000 clones, over 55% recorded once. What was sequenced was PBMCs. These receptors all come from a man aged 35 to 55 in good health and CMV-seronegative.

This clone occurred a few times. The chain uses TRBV6-5 and TRBJ2-7; D remains ambiguous. The CDR3 is 14 residues long. Germline V gene lookup returns CDR1 MNHEY and CDR2 SVGAGI. V dropped 5 bases and J dropped 2 bases, with 13 bases sitting between them. This chain's CDR3 is CASSTPRRAYEQYF. The CDR3 region has the DNA TGTGCCAGCAGTACCCCCCGCCGGGCCTACGAGCAGTACTTC.

CDR3 loop: CASFGGGYTF. In DNA, the CDR3 is TGTGCCAGCTTTGGAGGGGGCTACACCTTC. The genes are TRBV6-5 and TRBJ1-2; D not certain. Trimming took 8 bases from V and 8 from J, leaving 9 bases between them. CDR1 is MNHEY, CDR2 SVGAGI, per germline. The CDR3 runs to 10 residues.

The chain couples TRBV4-3 to TRBJ2-7, with D maybe TRBD2 (6 bases). The germline V gene encodes CDR1 LGHNA and CDR2 YSLEER. Trimming pared 3 bases from V and 3 bases from J, leaving 15 bases between. The CDR3 consists of 15 residues. In DNA form, the CDR3 reads TGCGCCAGCAGCCAGACGCGGGAAGCCTTCTACGAGCAGTACTTC. Its translation is CASSQTREAFYEQYF.

This chain uses TRBV2 with TRBJ2-5; D gene unclear. The J call could be wrong; TRBJ2-7 is a better fit for the DNA end. The CDR3 spans 14 residues. The germline CDR1 and CDR2 sequences are SNHLY and FYNNEI. The CDR3 DNA reads TGTGCCAGCAGTGAATCTGACGGATACTACGAGCAGTACTTC. Encoded protein: CASSESDGYYEQYF.

This clone appeared once. The chain uses TRBV7-6 and TRBJ1-1; TRBD1 aligns across 7 bases. CDR1 is SGHVS, CDR2 FNYEAQ, per germline. V gave up 5 bases and J gave up 8 bases; unmatched junction bases: 5. The CDR3 consists of 12 residues. CDR3 in amino acids: CASSRQGSEAFF. CDR3 sequence (DNA): TGTGCCAGCAGCCGACAGGGATCCGAAGCTTTCTTT.

The chain has TRBV27 and TRBJ2-7; 7 nucleotides align to TRBD2. With 2 bases clipped from V and 3 bases from J, the junction kept 16 bases outside the gene matches. This CDR3 region has 18 residues. Germline CDR1 reads MNHEY; CDR2 reads SMNVEV (reference sequence). The CDR3 is CASSLRGGMIDRNYEQYF. In DNA, the CDR3 is TGTGCCAGCAGTTTACGGGGAGGGATGATCGATCGGAACTACGAGCAGTACTTC.

The V gene is TRBV7-3, the J gene TRBJ2-5; D possibly corresponds to TRBD1 (5 bases). Germline V gene lookup returns CDR1 SGHTA and CDR2 FQGTGA. Trimming pared 3 bases from V and 4 bases from J, leaving 12 bases between. This CDR3 contains 14 residues. The CDR3, as DNA: TGTGCCAGCAGCTTGACCCATAGGGGAGAGACCCAGTACTTC. Translated, it gives CASSLTHRGETQYF.

The chain recombines TRBV5-1 with TRBJ2-3; D perhaps matches TRBD1 (6 bases). CDR1 and CDR2 (germline): SGHRS, YFSETQ. The CDR3 extends over 16 amino acids. Trimming left V 4 bases short and J 0 bases short, with 15 bases between. In DNA form, the CDR3 reads TGCGCCAGCAGCGGACAGCCCAGTTCTAGCACAGATACGCAGTATTTT. It is translated as CASSGQPSSSTDTQYF.

CDR3 DNA sequence: TGTGCCAGCAGACAGGGGGCAGATGAGACCCAGTACTTC. Translation: CASRQGADETQYF. The rearrangement joins TRBV5-5 to TRBJ2-5, with 9 bases fitting TRBD1. This CDR3 is built from 13 residues. Germline assignment: CDR1 SGHKS and CDR2 YYEKEE (reference sequence). V was clipped by 5 bases and J by 5 bases; unmatched bases: 4.

The chain employs TRBV27 and TRBJ1-1; D is undetermined. There are 13 residues in the CDR3. The germline CDR1 and CDR2 sequences are MNHEY and SMNVEV (reference sequence). Trimming shortened V by 1 base and J by 3 bases, and 6 bases separated the two germline ends. CDR3 amino acids: CASSLFPDTEAFF. Written as DNA, the CDR3 is TGTGCCAGCAGTTTATTCCCGGACACTGAAGCTTTCTTT.

J is TRBJ2-2 and V is TRBV15, with 12 bases aligning to TRBD2. Germline CDR1 LNHNV, CDR2 YYDKDF (reference sequence). J was trimmed by 4 bases and V by 1 base; bases with no gene match: 4. The CDR3 sequence is 17 residues long. The CDR3 sequence: CATSRAPTSGGTGELFF. As DNA, the CDR3 is TGTGCCACCAGCAGAGCCCCGACTAGCGGGGGCACCGGGGAGCTGTTTTTT.

This sequence joins TRBV4-1 and TRBJ2-1, with 8 nucleotides matching TRBD2. This CDR3 has 17 amino acids. V trimming: 4 bases; J trimming: 2 bases; junction bases outside the gene matches: 10. Per the germline V gene, CDR1 is MGHRA and CDR2 is YSYEKL. The CDR3 DNA is TGCGCCAGCAGCCCCGGGGTAGCGGGAAAAACCTACAATGAGCAGTTCTTC. This codes for CASSPGVAGKTYNEQFF.

This clone was counted between two and nine times. The chain employs TRBV7-9 and TRBJ1-1; D perhaps matches TRBD1 (6 bases). Germline lookup yields CDR1 SEHNR and CDR2 FQNEAQ (reference sequence). V dropped 4 bases and J dropped 3 bases, with 18 bases sitting between them. The CDR3 is 16 amino acids. The CDR3 DNA is TGTGCCAGCAGCTCCCTCCAGGGGTTGGGGGACACTGAAGCTTTCTTT. Translation: CASSSLQGLGDTEAFF.

This clone was counted only a few times. Here the CDR3 DNA reads TGTGCCAGCAGCTTCAGCGGGGCTGACACAGATACGCAGTATTTT. Translation gives CASSFSGADTDTQYF. V and J are TRBV7-2 and TRBJ2-3, with TRBD2 matching over 7 bases. V shed 3 bases, J shed 2 bases, and the junction held 5 bases outside the gene matches. The CDR3 contains 15 residues. Germline V gene sequence: CDR1 SGHTA, CDR2 FQGNSA. Full variable domain (rest looked up from reference TRBV7-2 and TRBJ2-3): GAGVSQSPSNKVTEKGKDVELRCDPISGHTALYWYRQSLGQGLEFLIYFQGNSAPDKSGLPSDRFSAERTGGSVSTLTIQRTQQEDSAVYLCASSFSGADTDTQYFGPGTRLTVL.

This clone was found a few times. V gene TRBV11-2 combines with J gene TRBJ2-7, with a possible D match to TRBD2 (5 bases). CDR1 and CDR2 from the germline V gene are SGHAT and FQNNGV. Trimming shortened V by 6 bases and J by 4 bases, and 13 bases separated the two germline ends. CDR3 size: 13 residues. The CDR3 sequence: CASRGPGGYEQYF. Here the CDR3 DNA reads TGTGCCAGCAGGGGCCCTGGAGGATACGAGCAGTACTTC.

This clone has just a few counts. The chain joins TRBV25-1 to TRBJ1-5; D call uncertain. V was clipped by 5 bases and J by 4 bases, with 15 bases between them. The germline gives CDR1 MGHDK, CDR2 SYGVNS. This CDR3 comprises 15 residues. The CDR3 DNA reads TGTGCCAGCAGTCCGTCCACCCGGGGTAATCAGCCCCAGCATTTT. Amino acids: CASSPSTRGNQPQHF.

V is TRBV7-2 and J is TRBJ2-7; 8 nucleotides match TRBD2. This CDR3 has 15 residues. The V gene end was trimmed by 4 bases and the J gene end by 2 bases; junction bases not matched to a gene: 7. Germline V gene data show CDR1 as SGHTA and CDR2 as FQGNSA. CDR3 sequence: CASSSSSGSTYEQYF. The DNA of the CDR3 is TGTGCCAGCAGCTCCTCTAGCGGGTCAACCTACGAGCAGTACTTC.

This clone was recorded only once. The genes are TRBV27 and TRBJ1-6; 8 bases fit TRBD1. CDR3 size: 18 residues. V was clipped by 6 bases and J by 0 bases; unmatched bases: 10. Germline V gene lookup returns CDR1 MNHEY and CDR2 SMNVEV (reference sequence). CDR3 coding DNA: TGTGCCAGCAGCCCTGGACAGGGCCGTGGCTCCTATAATTCACCCCTCCACTTT. The encoded protein is CASSPGQGRGSYNSPLHF.

This chain joins TRBV6-5 and TRBJ1-2; possibly TRBD1 for D (5 bases). Germline-derived CDR1 and CDR2 are MNHEY and SVGAGI. With 7 bases removed from V and 1 base from J, the gap between germline ends came to 16 bases. The CDR3 runs 15 residues. Here the CDR3 reads CASTAQGGNNYGYTF. CDR3 sequence (DNA): TGTGCCAGCACTGCCCAGGGAGGAAATAACTATGGCTACACCTTC.

This rearrangement joins TRBV28 to TRBJ1-1, with 10 nucleotides matching TRBD1. Trimming at V came to 3 bases and at J to 4 bases, leaving 5 bases not matched to a gene. The CDR3 consists of 15 residues. Germline V gene lookup returns CDR1 MDHEN and CDR2 SYDVKM. CDR3 protein: CASSFAWDRGTEAFF. DNA of the CDR3: TGTGCCAGCAGTTTCGCCTGGGACAGGGGCACTGAAGCTTTCTTT.

In this sample, this clone turned up a few times. V usage is TRBV11-3 and J usage is TRBJ2-1; TRBD1 aligns across 10 bases. This CDR3 is 16 amino acids long. After removal of 1 base from V and 9 bases from J, the junction contained 9 bases not matched to a gene. Germline V gives CDR1 SGHNT, CDR2 YENEEA. The CDR3 here is CASSLGGDRGWSEQFF. CDR3 DNA sequence: TGTGCCAGCAGCTTAGGTGGGGACAGGGGTTGGAGTGAGCAGTTCTTC.

Here the CDR3 DNA reads TGTGCCAGCAGATTACAGGGGGCTGGAAACACCATATATTTT. Amino acids: CASRLQGAGNTIYF. The chain carries TRBV6-1 and TRBJ1-3, with 8 nucleotides matching TRBD1. V shed 6 bases, J shed 2 bases, and the junction held 3 bases outside the gene matches. This CDR3 region has 14 residues. Germline V gene lookup returns CDR1 MNHNS and CDR2 SASEGT.

The chain employs TRBV9 and TRBJ1-2; D possibly corresponds to TRBD1 (5 bases). This CDR3 region has 14 residues. Germline V gives CDR1 SGDLS, CDR2 YYNGEE. Trimming removed 4 bases at V and 4 bases at J, with 14 bases between. CDR3 bases: TGTGCCAGCAGCTCACTACAGGAACTCTATGGCTACACCTTC. Translated, it gives CASSSLQELYGYTF.

The chain carries TRBV12-5 and TRBJ2-5; TRBD1 agrees at 10 bases. With the DNA end fitting TRBJ2-7 better, the J assignment may be wrong. This CDR3 spans 15 amino acids. Germline lookup yields CDR1 LGHNT and CDR2 FRNRAP. CDR3 sequence reads: CASGGTGAKEDEQYF. The CDR3 region has the DNA TGTGCTAGTGGTGGGACAGGGGCGAAGGAAGACGAGCAGTACTTC.

The chain combines TRBV27 with TRBJ2-7, with TRBD1 identical over 9 bases. Germline CDR1 reads MNHEY; CDR2 reads SMNVEV (reference sequence). The CDR3 is 14 amino acids. J was trimmed by 3 bases and V by 3 bases; bases with no gene match: 3. CDR3 region: CASSFGTGIYEQYF. CDR3 DNA: TGTGCCAGCAGTTTCGGGACAGGGATCTACGAGCAGTACTTC.